The 21 T cell receptor beta chains in this list originate from one sample, sequenced in a study of vaccination effects on CD4 cells after COVID-19. Sequencing used immunoSEQ multiplex PCR; TCRdb keeps in-frame clones, though not all of them. There are roughly 23,000 clones in the sample; approximately 70% occur only once, and roughly 12% lies in the top ten. ViraFEST used viral peptide pools to expand antigen-specific CD4+ T cells before sequencing. The authors isolated CD4+ T cells after around 11 days of culture. For these TCRs, the target antigens are not known. Sequences were derived from CD4+ T cells from PBMCs cultured with HCoV-229E spike peptides, sampled before COVID-19 vaccination. The receptors here all came from a human donor who received a COVID-19 vaccine.

The chain uses TRBV5-8 and TRBJ1-5, with unresolved D. The germline CDR1 and CDR2 sequences are SGHTS and YDEGEE. The CDR3 runs to 12 residues. With 0 bases removed from V and 7 bases from J, the gap between germline ends came to 5 bases. The CDR3 DNA reads as TGTGCCAGCAGCTTGGTATGGCAGCCCCAGCATTTT. Amino acids: CASSLVWQPQHF.

The V gene is TRBV7-2, the J gene TRBJ2-1; 12 positions agree with TRBD2. Germline loops: CDR1 SGHTA, CDR2 FQGNSA. The CDR3 has 15 residues. Losses at the gene ends were 8 bases for V and 6 bases for J; bases not matched to a gene: 8. CDR3 loop: CASRLAGGPINEQFF. For the CDR3, the DNA is TGTGCCAGCCGGCTAGCGGGAGGGCCTATCAATGAGCAGTTCTTC.

The V and J genes are TRBV29-1 and TRBJ1-1; D gene uncertain. Trimming cost V 2 bases and J 1 base, with 2 bases left between them. Per germline, CDR1 SQVTM and CDR2 ANQGSEA. The CDR3 is 11 residues long. CDR3 DNA sequence: TGCAGCGTTGAACAGAACACTGAAGCTTTCTTT. Its translation: CSVEQNTEAFF.

This clone showed up just a few times. The chain employs TRBV5-6 and TRBJ1-2; D is unresolved. Trimming took off 4 bases at V and 4 bases at J, with 8 bases between the two ends. This CDR3 comprises 12 residues. CDR1 is SGHDT, CDR2 YYEEEE, per germline. CDR3 nucleotide sequence: TGTGCCAGCAGCGCCGGAAGCTATGGCTACACCTTC. Its translation: CASSAGSYGYTF.

This chain joins TRBV5-1 and TRBJ1-5; 7 bases match TRBD1. The V gene end was trimmed by 4 bases and the J gene end by 2 bases; junction bases not matched to a gene: 3. There are 14 residues in the CDR3. Looked up from germline, CDR1 is SGHRS and CDR2 is YFSETQ. This CDR3 reads CASSEGQGNQPQHF. For the CDR3, the DNA is TGCGCCAGCAGCGAAGGACAGGGCAATCAGCCCCAGCATTTT.

The chain uses TRBV2 and TRBJ2-3; 8 bases match TRBD1. Germline CDR1 reads SNHLY; CDR2 reads FYNNEI. This CDR3 spans 10 amino acids. J lost 13 bases, V lost 6 bases, and 3 bases had no gene match. CDR3 loop: CASSPGQEYF. Written as DNA, the CDR3 is TGTGCCAGCAGCCCGGGACAGGAGTATTTT. The full variable domain, in which reference TRBV2 and TRBJ2-3 provide the parts outside the CDR3, is EPEVTQTPSHQVTQMGQEVILRCVPISNHLYFYWYRQILGQKVEFLVSFYNNEISEKSEIFDDQFSVERPDGSNFTLKIRSTKLEDSAMYFCASSPGQEYFGPGTRLTVL.

This chain uses TRBV2 with TRBJ2-3; D uncertain. The CDR3 sequence is 11 residues long. Trimming took 6 bases from V and 2 from J, leaving 3 bases between them. Germline CDR1 SNHLY, CDR2 FYNNEI. In nucleotides, the CDR3 is TGTGCCAGCAGGTACACAGATACGCAGTATTTT. It translates to CASRYTDTQYF. Looking up the rest from reference TRBV2 and TRBJ2-3 gives the full variable domain: EPEVTQTPSHQVTQMGQEVILRCVPISNHLYFYWYRQILGQKVEFLVSFYNNEISEKSEIFDDQFSVERPDGSNFTLKIRSTKLEDSAMYFCASRYTDTQYFGPGTRLTVL.

By share, this clone counts as large. The gene calls are TRBV5-1 and TRBJ2-3; 12 bases fit TRBD2. Germline trimming cut 4 bases from V and 2 bases from J; bases unmatched to any gene: 17. The CDR3 is made up of 20 amino acids. The germline V gene encodes CDR1 SGHRS and CDR2 YFSETQ. The CDR3 sequence: CASSLDGFTSGRTTTDTQYF. For the CDR3, the DNA is TGCGCCAGCAGCCTCGACGGGTTTACTAGCGGGAGGACAACCACAGATACGCAGTATTTT.

The chain has TRBV5-4 and TRBJ1-4; 8 nucleotides line up with TRBD1. The ends lost 4 bases at V and 8 bases at J; junction bases unmatched: 10. Germline lookup yields CDR1 SGHNT and CDR2 YYREEE (reference sequence). The CDR3 runs 15 residues. DNA of the CDR3: TGTGCCAGCAGCGCCCACGGACAGGGTAGCGAAAAACTGTTTTTT. It encodes CASSAHGQGSEKLFF. Together with reference TRBV5-4 and TRBJ1-4, the CDR3 gives the full variable domain: ETGVTQSPTHLIKTRGQQVTLRCSSQSGHNTVSWYQQALGQGPQFIFQYYREEENGRGNFPPRFSGLQFPNYSSELNVNALELDDSALYLCASSAHGQGSEKLFFGSGTQLSVL.

The chain recombines TRBV11-2 with TRBJ2-5; tentative D call: TRBD2 (7 bases). CDR3 length equals 12 residues. V was trimmed by 5 bases and J by 6 bases, leaving 10 bases between them. Germline V gene data show CDR1 as SGHAT and CDR2 as FQNNGV. The chain's CDR3 is CASSPRGQTQYF. The DNA for the CDR3 is TGTGCCAGCAGCCCGCGGGGGCAGACCCAGTACTTC.

This clone has more than one count but fewer than ten. J is TRBJ1-4 and V is TRBV18; D is ambiguous. The CDR3 sequence is 15 residues long. Trimming cost V 4 bases and J 0 bases, with 9 bases left between them. Germline V CDR1 and CDR2: KGHSH, LQKENI. CDR3 sequence reads: CASSRSTATNEKLFF. The CDR3 bases are TGTGCCAGCTCACGGAGCACCGCAACTAATGAAAAACTGTTTTTT. Filled out from reference TRBV18 and TRBJ1-4, the complete variable domain reads NAGVMQNPRHLVRRRGQEARLRCSPMKGHSHVYWYRQLPEEGLKFMVYLQKENIIDESGMPKERFSAEFPKEGPSILRIQQVVRGDSAAYFCASSRSTATNEKLFFGSGTQLSVL.

The gene calls are TRBV3-1 (or the pseudogene TRBV3-2) and TRBJ2-5; D is unresolved. V was trimmed by 0 bases and J by 5 bases, leaving 16 bases between them. The germline CDR1 and CDR2 sequences are LGHDT and YNNKEL (reference sequence). The CDR3 totals 16 residues. The CDR3 DNA reads as TGTGCCAGCAGCCAAGATCTAGGCAGCCTCGGCGAGACCCAGTACTTC. It encodes CASSQDLGSLGETQYF.

The chain couples TRBV3-1 (or the pseudogene TRBV3-2) to TRBJ2-1; tentatively, D is TRBD2 (6 bases). Germline lookup yields CDR1 LGHDT and CDR2 YNNKEL (reference sequence). Trimming pared 1 base from V and 12 bases from J, leaving 25 bases between. The CDR3 covers 17 residues. The CDR3 DNA follows: TGTGCCAGCAGCCAAGGTGGGGCAGGGACTGGGGGTCACGGGCAGTTCTTC. It codes for CASSQGGAGTGGHGQFF.

This chain connects TRBV5-1 to TRBJ2-3, with 8 bases that match TRBD2. Losses at the gene ends were 4 bases for V and 2 bases for J; bases not matched to a gene: 15. Germline CDR1 SGHRS, CDR2 YFSETQ. CDR3 size: 18 residues. CDR3 sequence: CASSPGTESGGPTDTQYF. DNA for the CDR3: TGCGCCAGCAGCCCTGGCACGGAGAGCGGGGGTCCCACAGATACGCAGTATTTT. The whole variable domain, filled in from reference TRBV5-1 and TRBJ2-3, reads KAGVTQTPRYLIKTRGQQVTLSCSPISGHRSVSWYQQTPGQGLQFLFEYFSETQRNKGNFPGRFSGRQFSNSRSEMNVSTLELGDSALYLCASSPGTESGGPTDTQYFGPGTRLTVL.

The chain recombines TRBV5-4 with TRBJ2-1, with 9 bases that match TRBD1. This CDR3 is built from 15 residues. Per germline, CDR1 SGHNT and CDR2 YYREEE (reference sequence). J lost 10 bases, V lost 0 bases, and 8 bases had no gene match. CDR3 residues: CASSLDLGGTGEQFF. The DNA for the CDR3 is TGTGCCAGCAGCTTGGATTTAGGCGGGACAGGGGAGCAGTTCTTC.

The gene calls are TRBV7-8 and TRBJ2-1; 8 bases are shared with TRBD2. After removal of 6 bases from V and 8 bases from J, the junction contained 18 bases not matched to a gene. This CDR3 contains 17 residues. The germline V gene encodes CDR1 SGHVS and CDR2 FQNEAQ. DNA of the CDR3: TGTGCCAGCAGGCCTACGACCCCGGGACTAGTGTTTGATGAGCAGTTCTTC. Amino acid sequence: CASRPTTPGLVFDEQFF.

The rearrangement links TRBV3-1 (or the pseudogene TRBV3-2) to TRBJ2-7; 11 nucleotides align to TRBD1. Germline CDR1 and CDR2: LGHDT and YNNKEL (reference sequence). There are 21 residues in the CDR3. V shed 1 base and J 2 bases; nucleotides not matched to a gene: 19. The CDR3 loop reads CASSQGRARDRGFGETYEQYF. In DNA, the CDR3 is TGTGCCAGCAGCCAAGGAAGGGCGCGGGACAGGGGGTTTGGAGAAACCTACGAGCAGTACTTC.

The CDR3 region is CASSPPVRIEAFF. CDR3 DNA sequence: TGTGCCAGCTCACCACCGGTCAGAATTGAAGCTTTCTTT. The V gene is TRBV18, the J gene TRBJ1-1; D is unclear. The CDR3 has 13 amino acids. Germline CDR1 is KGHSH and CDR2 is LQKENI. The germline V and J ends were trimmed by 0 bases and 7 bases, with 9 bases remaining between them.

V and J are TRBV6-5 and TRBJ1-1, with 7 bases that match TRBD1. The CDR3 sequence is 13 residues long. With 11 bases clipped from V and 0 bases from J, the junction kept 6 bases outside the gene matches. Germline V gene sequence: CDR1 MNHEY, CDR2 SVGAGI. CDR3 DNA sequence: TGTGCCCTATCGGGACAGTTGAACACTGAAGCTTTCTTT. Its translation: CALSGQLNTEAFF.

The genes are TRBV6-5 and TRBJ1-2; TRBD1 might be the D (5 bases). CDR3 length equals 15 residues. CDR1 is MNHEY, CDR2 SVGAGI, per germline. V lost 0 bases and J lost 6, with 14 bases in between. CDR3 amino acids: CASSYSGQGLDGYTF. CDR3 bases: TGTGCCAGCAGTTACTCCGGCCAGGGCCTGGATGGCTACACCTTC.

The rearrangement uses TRBV14 and TRBJ1-1; D is possibly TRBD1 (5 bases). Germline CDR1 is SGHDN and CDR2 is FVKESK. Trimming pared 0 bases from V and 4 bases from J, leaving 9 bases between. This CDR3 comprises 14 residues. For the CDR3, the DNA is TGTGCCAGCAGCCAAGATGCCAGGGTCACTGAAGCTTTCTTT. Translating gives CASSQDARVTEAFF.